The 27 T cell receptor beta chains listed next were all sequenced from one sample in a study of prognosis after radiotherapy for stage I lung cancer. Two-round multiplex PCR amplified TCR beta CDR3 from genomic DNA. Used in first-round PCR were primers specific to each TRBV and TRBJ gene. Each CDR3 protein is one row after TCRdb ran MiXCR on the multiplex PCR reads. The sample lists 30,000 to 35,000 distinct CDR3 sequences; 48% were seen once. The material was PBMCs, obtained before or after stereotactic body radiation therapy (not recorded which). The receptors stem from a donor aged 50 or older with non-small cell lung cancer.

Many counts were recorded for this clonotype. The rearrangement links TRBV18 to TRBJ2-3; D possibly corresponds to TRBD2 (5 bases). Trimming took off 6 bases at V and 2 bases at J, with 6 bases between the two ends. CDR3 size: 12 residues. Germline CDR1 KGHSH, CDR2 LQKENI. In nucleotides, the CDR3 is TGTGCCAGCTCGGACTTCACAGATACGCAGTATTTT. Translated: CASSDFTDTQYF.

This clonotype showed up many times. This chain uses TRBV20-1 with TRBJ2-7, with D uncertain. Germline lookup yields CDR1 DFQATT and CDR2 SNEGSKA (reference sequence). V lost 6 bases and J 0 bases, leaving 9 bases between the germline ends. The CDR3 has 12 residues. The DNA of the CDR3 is TGCAGTGCCGACGAAAACTCCTACGAGCAGTACTTC. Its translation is CSADENSYEQYF.

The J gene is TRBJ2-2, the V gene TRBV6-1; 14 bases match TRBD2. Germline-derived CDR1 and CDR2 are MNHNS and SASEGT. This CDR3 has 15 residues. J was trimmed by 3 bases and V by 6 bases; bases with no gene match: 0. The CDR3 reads CASRGLAGDTGELFF. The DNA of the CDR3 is TGTGCCAGCAGGGGACTAGCGGGAGACACCGGGGAGCTGTTTTTT.

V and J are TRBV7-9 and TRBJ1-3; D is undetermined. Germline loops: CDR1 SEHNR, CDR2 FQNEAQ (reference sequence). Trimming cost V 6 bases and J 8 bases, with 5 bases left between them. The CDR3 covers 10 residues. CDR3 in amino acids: CASRRDTIYF. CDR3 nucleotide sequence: TGTGCCAGCAGAAGAGACACCATATATTTT.

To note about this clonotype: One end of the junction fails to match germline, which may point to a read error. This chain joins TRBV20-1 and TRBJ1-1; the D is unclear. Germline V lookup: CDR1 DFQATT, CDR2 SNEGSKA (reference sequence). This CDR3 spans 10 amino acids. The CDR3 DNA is TGTAGTGCTAGATCCCCTGAAGCTTTATTT. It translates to CSARSPEALF.

CDR3 residues: CAMGLAGNTGELFF. DNA of the CDR3: TGTGCCATGGGACTAGCGGGAAACACCGGGGAGCTGTTTTTT. The V and J genes are TRBV7-3 and TRBJ2-2, with TRBD2 identical over 13 bases. Looked up from germline, CDR1 is SGHTA and CDR2 is FQGTGA. With V trimmed by 10 bases and J by 2 bases, 1 base remained unmatched. The CDR3 is 14 amino acids.

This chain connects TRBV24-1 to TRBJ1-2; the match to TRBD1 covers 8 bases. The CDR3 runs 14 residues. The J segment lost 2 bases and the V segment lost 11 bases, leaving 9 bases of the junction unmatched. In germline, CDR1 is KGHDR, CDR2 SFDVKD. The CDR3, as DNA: TGTGCCATGATAAGGACAGGGCTGAACTATGGCTACACCTTC. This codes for CAMIRTGLNYGYTF.

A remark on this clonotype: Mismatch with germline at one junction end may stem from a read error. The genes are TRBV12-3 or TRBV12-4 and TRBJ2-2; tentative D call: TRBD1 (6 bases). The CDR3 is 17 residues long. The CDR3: CAISLQRGQGYNGELFF. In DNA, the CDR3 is TGTGCCATCAGTTTACAGCGAGGGCAGGGGTATAACGGGGAGCTGTTTTTT.

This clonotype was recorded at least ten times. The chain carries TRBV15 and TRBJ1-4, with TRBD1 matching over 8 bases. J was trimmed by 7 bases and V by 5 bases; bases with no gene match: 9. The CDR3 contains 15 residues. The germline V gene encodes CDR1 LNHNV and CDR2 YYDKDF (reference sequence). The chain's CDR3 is CATSGPGTGGEKLFF. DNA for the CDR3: TGTGCCACCAGCGGGCCCGGGACAGGAGGTGAAAAACTGTTTTTT. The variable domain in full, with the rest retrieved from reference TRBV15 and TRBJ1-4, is DAMVIQNPRYQVTQFGKPVTLSCSQTLNHNVMYWYQQKSSQAPKLLFHYYDKDFNNEADTPDNFQSRRPNTSFCFLDIRSPGLGDTAMYLCATSGPGTGGEKLFFGSGTQLSVL.

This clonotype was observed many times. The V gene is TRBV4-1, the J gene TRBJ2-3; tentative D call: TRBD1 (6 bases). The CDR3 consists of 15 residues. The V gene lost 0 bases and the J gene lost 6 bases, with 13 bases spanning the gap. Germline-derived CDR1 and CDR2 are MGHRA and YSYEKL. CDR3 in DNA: TGCGCCAGCAGCCAAGACGATAGGGGGTCGGATACGCAGTATTTT. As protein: CASSQDDRGSDTQYF.

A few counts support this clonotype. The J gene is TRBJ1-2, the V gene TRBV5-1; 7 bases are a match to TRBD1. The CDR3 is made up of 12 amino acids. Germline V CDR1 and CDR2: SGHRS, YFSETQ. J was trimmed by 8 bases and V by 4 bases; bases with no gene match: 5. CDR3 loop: CASSPDRDGYTF. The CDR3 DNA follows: TGCGCCAGCAGCCCCGACAGGGACGGCTACACCTTC. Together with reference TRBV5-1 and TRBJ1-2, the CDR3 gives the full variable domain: KAGVTQTPRYLIKTRGQQVTLSCSPISGHRSVSWYQQTPGQGLQFLFEYFSETQRNKGNFPGRFSGRQFSNSRSEMNVSTLELGDSALYLCASSPDRDGYTFGSGTRLTVV.

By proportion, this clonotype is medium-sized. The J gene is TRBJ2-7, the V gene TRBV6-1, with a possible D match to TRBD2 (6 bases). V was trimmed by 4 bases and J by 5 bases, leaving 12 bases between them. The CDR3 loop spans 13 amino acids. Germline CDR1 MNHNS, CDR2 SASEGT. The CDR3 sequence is CASSGLVLHEQYF. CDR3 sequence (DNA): TGTGCCAGCAGTGGACTAGTCCTACACGAGCAGTACTTC.

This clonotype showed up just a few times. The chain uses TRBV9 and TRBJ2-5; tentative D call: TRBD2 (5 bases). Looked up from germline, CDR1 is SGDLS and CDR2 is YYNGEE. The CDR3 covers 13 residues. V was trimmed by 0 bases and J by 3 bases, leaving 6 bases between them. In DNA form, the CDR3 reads TGTGCCAGCAGCGTAGGAGGGAAAGAGACCCAGTACTTC. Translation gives CASSVGGKETQYF.

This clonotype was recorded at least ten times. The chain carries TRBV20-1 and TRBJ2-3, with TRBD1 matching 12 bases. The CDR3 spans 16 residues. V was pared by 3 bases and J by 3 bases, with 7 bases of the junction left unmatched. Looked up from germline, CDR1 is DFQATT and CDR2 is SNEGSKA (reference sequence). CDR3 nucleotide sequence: TGCAGTGCTAGGGGTGGGACAGGGGGCATTACAGATACGCAGTATTTT. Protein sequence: CSARGGTGGITDTQYF.

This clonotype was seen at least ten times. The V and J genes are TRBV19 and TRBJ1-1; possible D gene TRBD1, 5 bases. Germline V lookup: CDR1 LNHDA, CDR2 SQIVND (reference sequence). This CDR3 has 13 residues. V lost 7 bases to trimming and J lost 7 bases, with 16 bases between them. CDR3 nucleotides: TGTGCCAGTACCTCTCGCAGGGAAAATGAAGCTTTCTTT. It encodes CASTSRRENEAFF. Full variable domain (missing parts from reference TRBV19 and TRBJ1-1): DGGITQSPKYLFRKEGQNVTLSCEQNLNHDAMYWYRQDPGQGLRLIYYSQIVNDFQKGDIAEGYSVSREKKESFPLTVTSAQKNPTAFYLCASTSRRENEAFFGQGTRLTVV.

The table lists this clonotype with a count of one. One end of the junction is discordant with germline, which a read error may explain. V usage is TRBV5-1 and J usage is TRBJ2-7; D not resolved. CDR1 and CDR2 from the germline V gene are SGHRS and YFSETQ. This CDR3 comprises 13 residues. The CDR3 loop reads CASSLTVPYEQYF. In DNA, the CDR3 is TGCGCCAGTAGCTTGACCGTGCCCTACGAGCAGTACTTC.

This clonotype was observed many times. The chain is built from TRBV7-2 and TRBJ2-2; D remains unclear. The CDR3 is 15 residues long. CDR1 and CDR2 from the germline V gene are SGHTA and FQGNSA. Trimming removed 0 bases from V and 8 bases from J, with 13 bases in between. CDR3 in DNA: TGTGCCAGCAGCTTAGCGGTGGCTATATCGGGGGAGCTGTTTTTT. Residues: CASSLAVAISGELFF.

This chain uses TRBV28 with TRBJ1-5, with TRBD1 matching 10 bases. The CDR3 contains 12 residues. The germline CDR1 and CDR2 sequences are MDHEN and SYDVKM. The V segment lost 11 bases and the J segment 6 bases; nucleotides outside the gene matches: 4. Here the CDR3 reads CASGTGVQPQHF. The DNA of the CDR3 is TGTGCCTCCGGGACAGGGGTTCAGCCCCAGCATTTT. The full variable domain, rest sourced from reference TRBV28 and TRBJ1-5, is DVKVTQSSRYLVKRTGEKVFLECVQDMDHENMFWYRQDPGLGLRLIYFSYDVKMKEKGDIPEGYSVSREKKERFSLILESASTNQTSMYLCASGTGVQPQHFGDGTRLSIL.

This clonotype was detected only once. CDR3 DNA: TGTGCCAGCAGCTTATCCACTAGCTACAATGAGCAGTTCTTC. Residues: CASSLSTSYNEQFF. The chain combines TRBV11-2 with TRBJ2-1; tentative D call: TRBD2 (5 bases). Germline values: CDR1 SGHAT, CDR2 FQNNGV. This CDR3 is 14 amino acids long. Trimming removed 2 bases at V and 3 bases at J, with 8 bases between. The full variable domain, rest sourced from reference TRBV11-2 and TRBJ2-1, is EAGVAQSPRYKIIEKRQSVAFWCNPISGHATLYWYQQILGQGPKLLIQFQNNGVVDDSQLPKDRFSAERLKGVDSTLKIQPAKLEDSAVYLCASSLSTSYNEQFFGPGTRLTVL.

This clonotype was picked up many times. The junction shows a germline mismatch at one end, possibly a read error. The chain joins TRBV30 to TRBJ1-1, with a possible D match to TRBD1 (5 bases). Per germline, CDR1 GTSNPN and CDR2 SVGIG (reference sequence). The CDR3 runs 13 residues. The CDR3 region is CAWSAGMKTEAFF. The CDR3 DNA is TGTGCCTGGAGTGCAGGGATGAAGACTGAAGCTTTCTTT.

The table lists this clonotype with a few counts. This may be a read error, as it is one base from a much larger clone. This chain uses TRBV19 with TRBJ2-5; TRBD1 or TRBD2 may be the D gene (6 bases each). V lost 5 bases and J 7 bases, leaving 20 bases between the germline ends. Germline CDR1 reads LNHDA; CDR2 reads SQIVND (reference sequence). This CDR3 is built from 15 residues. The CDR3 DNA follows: TGTGCCAGTAGTCCGGAAGGGGGGCTGAGGGGGACCCAGTACTTC. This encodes CASSPEGGLRGTQYF.

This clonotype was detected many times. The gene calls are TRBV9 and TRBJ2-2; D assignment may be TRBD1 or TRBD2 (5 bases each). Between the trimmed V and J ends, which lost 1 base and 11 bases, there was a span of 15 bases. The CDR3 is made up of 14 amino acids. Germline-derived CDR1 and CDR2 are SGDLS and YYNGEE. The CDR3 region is CASSVSSWGSELFF. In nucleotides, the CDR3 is TGTGCCAGCAGCGTATCCTCGTGGGGGTCTGAGCTGTTTTTT.

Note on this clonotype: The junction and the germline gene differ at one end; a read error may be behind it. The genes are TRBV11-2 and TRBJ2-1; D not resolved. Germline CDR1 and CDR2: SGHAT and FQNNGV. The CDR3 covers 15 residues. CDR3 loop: CASSLYRASYNEHFF. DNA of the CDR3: TGTGCCAGCAGCTTATACCGGGCCAGCTACAATGAGCATTTCTTC.

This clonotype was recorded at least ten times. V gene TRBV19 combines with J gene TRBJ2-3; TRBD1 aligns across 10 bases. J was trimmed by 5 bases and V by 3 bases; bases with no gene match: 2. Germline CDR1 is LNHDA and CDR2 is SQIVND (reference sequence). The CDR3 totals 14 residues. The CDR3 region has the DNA TGTGCCAGTAGTATTTGGGACAGGGGAGATACGCAGTATTTT. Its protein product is CASSIWDRGDTQYF.

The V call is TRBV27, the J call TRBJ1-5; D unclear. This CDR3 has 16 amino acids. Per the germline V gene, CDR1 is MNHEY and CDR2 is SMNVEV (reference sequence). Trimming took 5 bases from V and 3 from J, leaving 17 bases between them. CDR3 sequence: CASSHMAGIYNQPQHF. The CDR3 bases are TGTGCCAGCAGTCACATGGCCGGGATATACAATCAGCCCCAGCATTTT.

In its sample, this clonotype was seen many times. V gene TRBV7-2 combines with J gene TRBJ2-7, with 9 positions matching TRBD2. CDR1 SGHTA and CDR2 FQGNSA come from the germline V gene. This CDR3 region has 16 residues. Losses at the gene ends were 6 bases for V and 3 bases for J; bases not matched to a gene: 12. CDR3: CASSPTASGVLYEQYF. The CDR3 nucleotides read TGTGCCAGCAGTCCTACGGCTAGCGGGGTCCTCTACGAGCAGTACTTC.

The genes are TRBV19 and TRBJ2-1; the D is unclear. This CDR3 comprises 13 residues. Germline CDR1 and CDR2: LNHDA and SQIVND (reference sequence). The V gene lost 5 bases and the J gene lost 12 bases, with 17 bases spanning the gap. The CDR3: CASSSGFPNWQFF. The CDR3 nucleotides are TGTGCCAGTAGTTCCGGGTTCCCCAATTGGCAGTTCTTC.